Following are 7 T cell receptor beta chains from one sample sequenced in a study of T cells in Graves' hyperthyroidism and ophthalmopathy. The source material, RNA transcripts, was used to amplify TCR beta CDR3 regions. RT-PCR in the first round (using the HTBI primer set) targeted the TCR CDR3. Using its own MiXCR run on the multiplex PCR reads, TCRdb lists one record per CDR3 protein. The sample holds fewer than 350,000 distinct CDR3 sequences, roughly 23% seen once. Input material: blood. The receptors were gathered from a woman between 50 and 59 years old with Graves' hyperthyroidism.

This sequence joins TRBV2 and TRBJ2-6; D gene uncertain. V lost 5 bases and J lost 2, with 13 bases in between. Germline CDR1 reads SNHLY; CDR2 reads FYNNEI. The CDR3 contains 16 residues. The CDR3 region is CASSFLLGAGANVLTF. The CDR3 nucleotides read TGTGCCAGCAGTTTCCTACTTGGCGCTGGGGCCAACGTCCTGACTTTC.

This clonotype was counted between two and nine times. This chain joins TRBV11-3 and TRBJ1-3; no clear D gene. Germline V gives CDR1 SGHNT, CDR2 YENEEA. Trimming removed 3 bases at V and 0 bases at J, with 9 bases between. The length of the CDR3 is 15 residues. CDR3 region: CASSFSGISGNTIYF. The CDR3 DNA is TGTGCCAGCAGCTTCTCGGGGATCTCTGGAAACACCATATATTTT.

This clonotype was detected ten times or more. V and J are TRBV5-5 and TRBJ1-2, with 8 bases that match TRBD1. V was pared by 0 bases and J by 2 bases, with 3 bases of the junction left unmatched. The CDR3 contains 15 residues. Germline V lookup: CDR1 SGHKS, CDR2 YYEKEE (reference sequence). CDR3 bases: TGTGCCAGCAGCTTGGTACAGGGGGTAAACTATGGCTACACCTTC. It specifies CASSLVQGVNYGYTF.

The table lists this clonotype with many counts. The CDR3 loop reads CASSLRDTGELFF. The CDR3 coding sequence is TGTGCCAGCAGCTTACGGGACACCGGGGAGCTGTTTTTT. This chain links TRBV7-9 with TRBJ2-2; D remains ambiguous. The CDR3 consists of 13 residues. Germline V CDR1 and CDR2: SEHNR, FQNEAQ (reference sequence). Trimming shortened V by 2 bases and J by 3 bases, and 4 bases separated the two germline ends.

This clonotype was counted between two and nine times. This chain uses TRBV11-3 with TRBJ1-4; TRBD1 aligns across 8 bases. Per germline, CDR1 SGHNT and CDR2 YENEEA. V lost 5 bases, J lost 7 bases, and 9 bases stayed unmatched. The CDR3 runs to 15 residues. This chain's CDR3 is CASSPRQGISEKLFF. For the CDR3, the DNA is TGTGCCAGCAGCCCCCGACAGGGGATCAGTGAAAAACTGTTTTTT.

This clonotype was observed a few times. This chain uses TRBV5-1 with TRBJ2-5; 11 nucleotides align to TRBD2. Germline-derived CDR1 and CDR2 are SGHRS and YFSETQ. V was clipped by 0 bases and J by 4 bases; unmatched bases: 14. The CDR3 runs to 19 residues. CDR3 protein: CASSLDGQLAGVNPETQYF. The CDR3 DNA follows: TGCGCCAGCAGCTTGGATGGGCAACTAGCGGGAGTCAACCCAGAGACCCAGTACTTC.

This clonotype was seen a handful of times. The chain is built from TRBV3-1 and TRBJ2-1; 9 nucleotides agree with TRBD1. Germline CDR1 and CDR2: LGHDT and YNNKEL (reference sequence). V was clipped by 1 base and J by 8 bases; unmatched bases: 6. CDR3 length: 15 residues. The CDR3 DNA reads TGTGCCAGCAGCCAAGGACAGGGGGGATTCGATGAGCAGTTCTTC. It encodes CASSQGQGGFDEQFF.